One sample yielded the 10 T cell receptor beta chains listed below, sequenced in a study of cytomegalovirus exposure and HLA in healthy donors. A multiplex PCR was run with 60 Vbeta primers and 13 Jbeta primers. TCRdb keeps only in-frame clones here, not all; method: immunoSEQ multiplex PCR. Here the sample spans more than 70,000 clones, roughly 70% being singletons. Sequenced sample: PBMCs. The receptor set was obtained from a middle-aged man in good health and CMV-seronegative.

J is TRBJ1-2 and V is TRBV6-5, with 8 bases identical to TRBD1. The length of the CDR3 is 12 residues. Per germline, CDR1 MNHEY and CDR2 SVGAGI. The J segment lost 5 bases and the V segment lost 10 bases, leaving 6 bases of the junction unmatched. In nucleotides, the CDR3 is TGTGCCACAGCTAGGACAGGGTATGGCTACACCTTC. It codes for CATARTGYGYTF.

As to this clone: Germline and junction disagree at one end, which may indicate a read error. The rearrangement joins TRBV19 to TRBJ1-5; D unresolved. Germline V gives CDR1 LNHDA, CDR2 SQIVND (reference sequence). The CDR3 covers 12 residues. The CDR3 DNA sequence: TGTGCCAGTAGGATAGATACGGAGCCCCAGCATTTT. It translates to CASRIDTEPQHF.

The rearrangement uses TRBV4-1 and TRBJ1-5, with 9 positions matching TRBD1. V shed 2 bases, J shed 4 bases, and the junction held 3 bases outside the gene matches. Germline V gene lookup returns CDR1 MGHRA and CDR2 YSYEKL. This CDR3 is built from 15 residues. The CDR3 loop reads CASSQSGTGNQPQHF. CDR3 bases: TGCGCCAGCAGCCAAAGCGGGACAGGGAATCAGCCCCAGCATTTT.

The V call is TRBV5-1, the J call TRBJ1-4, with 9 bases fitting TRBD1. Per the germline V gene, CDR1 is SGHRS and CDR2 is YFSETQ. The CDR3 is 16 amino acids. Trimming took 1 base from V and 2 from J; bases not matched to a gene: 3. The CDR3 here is CASSLNTGGTNEKLFF. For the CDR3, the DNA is TGCGCCAGCAGCTTGAATACAGGGGGCACTAATGAAAAACTGTTTTTT.

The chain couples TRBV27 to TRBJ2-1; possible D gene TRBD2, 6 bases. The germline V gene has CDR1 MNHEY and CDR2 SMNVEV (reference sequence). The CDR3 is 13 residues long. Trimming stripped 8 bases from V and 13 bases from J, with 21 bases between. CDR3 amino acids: CASLPLGGLGQFF. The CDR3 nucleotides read TGTGCCAGCCTACCCCTGGGAGGACTGGGTCAGTTCTTC.

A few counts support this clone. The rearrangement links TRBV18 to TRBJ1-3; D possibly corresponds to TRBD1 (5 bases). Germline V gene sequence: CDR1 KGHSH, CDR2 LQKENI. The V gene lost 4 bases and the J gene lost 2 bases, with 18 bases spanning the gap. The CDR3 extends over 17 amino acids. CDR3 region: CASSQTGNSETGNTIYF. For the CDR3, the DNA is TGTGCCAGCTCACAAACAGGAAACTCTGAAACTGGAAACACCATATATTTT.

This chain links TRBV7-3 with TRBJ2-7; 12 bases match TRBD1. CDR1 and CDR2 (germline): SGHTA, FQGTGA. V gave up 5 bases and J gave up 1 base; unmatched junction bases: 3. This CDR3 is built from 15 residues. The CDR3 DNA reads TGTGCCAGCAGCGGGGACAGGGGGCCATCCTACGAGCAGTACTTC. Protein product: CASSGDRGPSYEQYF.

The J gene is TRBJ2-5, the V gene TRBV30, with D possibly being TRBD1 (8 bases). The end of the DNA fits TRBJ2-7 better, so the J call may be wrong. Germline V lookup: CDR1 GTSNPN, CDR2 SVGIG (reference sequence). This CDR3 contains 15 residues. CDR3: CAWNLQGGALYEQYF. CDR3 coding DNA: TGTGCCTGGAACCTACAGGGGGGGGCTCTCTACGAGCAGTACTTC.

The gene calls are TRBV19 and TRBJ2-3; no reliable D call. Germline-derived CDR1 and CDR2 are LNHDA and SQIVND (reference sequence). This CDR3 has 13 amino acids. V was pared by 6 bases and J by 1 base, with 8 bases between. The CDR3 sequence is CASSETRTDTQYF. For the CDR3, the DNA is TGTGCCAGTAGCGAGACACGCACAGATACGCAGTATTTT.

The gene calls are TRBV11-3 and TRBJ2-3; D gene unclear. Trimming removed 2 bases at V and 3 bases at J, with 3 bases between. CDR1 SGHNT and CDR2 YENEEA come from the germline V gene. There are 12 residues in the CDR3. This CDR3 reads CASSLHTDTQYF. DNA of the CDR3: TGTGCCAGCAGCTTACATACAGATACGCAGTATTTT.